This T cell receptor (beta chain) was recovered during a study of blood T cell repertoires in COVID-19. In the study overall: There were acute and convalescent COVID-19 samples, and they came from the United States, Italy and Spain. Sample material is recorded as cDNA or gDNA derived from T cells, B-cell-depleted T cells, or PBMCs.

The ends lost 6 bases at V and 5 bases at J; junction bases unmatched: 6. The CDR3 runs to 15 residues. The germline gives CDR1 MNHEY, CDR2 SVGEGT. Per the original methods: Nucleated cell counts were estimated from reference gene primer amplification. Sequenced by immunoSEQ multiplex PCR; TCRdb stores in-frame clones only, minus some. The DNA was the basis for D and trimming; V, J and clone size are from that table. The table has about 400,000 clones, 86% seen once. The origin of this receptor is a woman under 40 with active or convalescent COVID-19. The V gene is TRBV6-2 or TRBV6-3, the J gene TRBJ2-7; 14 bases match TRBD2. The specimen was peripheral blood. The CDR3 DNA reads TGTGCCAGCAGCTTCGGGACTAGCGGGGGAAACGAGCAGTACTTC. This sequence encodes CASSFGTSGGNEQYF.